The present entry profiles one T cell receptor beta chain with its context. The CDR3 consists of 15 residues. Germline values: CDR1 SGHNT, CDR2 YENEEA. V dropped 1 base and J dropped 8; count of bases not matched to a gene: 3. These data come from a study of blood T cell repertoires in COVID-19. Assay: immunoSEQ multiplex PCR; the TCRdb copy retains only in-frame clones and omits some. The sample consists of roughly 260,000 clones, about 89% of them appearing once. This clonotype originated in a woman aged 18-29 years who had recovered from COVID-19. The specimen was PBMCs or T cells enriched from blood (not recorded which). V gene TRBV11-3 combines with J gene TRBJ2-1, with 12 bases lining up with TRBD2. The CDR3 loop reads CASSLVLAGGDEQFF. The CDR3 nucleotides are TGTGCCAGCAGCTTAGTACTAGCGGGGGGCGATGAGCAGTTCTTC.